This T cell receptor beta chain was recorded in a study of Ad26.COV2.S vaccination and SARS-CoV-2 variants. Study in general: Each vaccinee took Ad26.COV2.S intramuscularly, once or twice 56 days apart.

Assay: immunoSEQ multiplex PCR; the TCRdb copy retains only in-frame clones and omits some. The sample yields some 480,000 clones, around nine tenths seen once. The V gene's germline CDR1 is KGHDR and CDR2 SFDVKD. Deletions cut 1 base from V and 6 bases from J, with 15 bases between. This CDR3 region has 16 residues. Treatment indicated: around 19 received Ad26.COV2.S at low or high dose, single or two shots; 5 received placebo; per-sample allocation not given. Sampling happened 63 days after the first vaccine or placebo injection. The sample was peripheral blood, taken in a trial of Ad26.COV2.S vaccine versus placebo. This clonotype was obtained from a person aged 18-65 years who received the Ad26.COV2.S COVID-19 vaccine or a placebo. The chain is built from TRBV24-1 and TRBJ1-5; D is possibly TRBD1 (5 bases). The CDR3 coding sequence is TGTGCCACCAGTGATTTTTGGGCAGTTGGGGGTCAGCCCCAGCATTTT. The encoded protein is CATSDFWAVGGQPQHF.